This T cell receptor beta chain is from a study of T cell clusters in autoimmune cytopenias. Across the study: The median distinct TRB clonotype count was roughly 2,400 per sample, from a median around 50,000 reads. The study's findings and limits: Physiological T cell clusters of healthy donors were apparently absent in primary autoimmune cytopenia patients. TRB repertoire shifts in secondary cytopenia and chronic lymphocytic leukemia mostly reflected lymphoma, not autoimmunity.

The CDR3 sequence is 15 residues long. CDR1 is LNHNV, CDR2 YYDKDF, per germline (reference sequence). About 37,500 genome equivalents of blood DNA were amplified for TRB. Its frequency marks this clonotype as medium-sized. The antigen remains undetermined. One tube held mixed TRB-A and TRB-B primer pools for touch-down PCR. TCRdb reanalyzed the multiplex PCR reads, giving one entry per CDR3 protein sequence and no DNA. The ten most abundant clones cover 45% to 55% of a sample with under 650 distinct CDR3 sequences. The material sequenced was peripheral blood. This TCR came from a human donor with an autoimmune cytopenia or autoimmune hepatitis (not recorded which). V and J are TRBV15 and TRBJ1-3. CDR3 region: CATSRVGGSGNTIYF.